One sample yielded the 25 T cell receptor beta chains listed below, sequenced in a study of control samples from healthy donors and cancer patients. Only in-frame clones appear in the TCRdb table, and some are missing; sequencing was by immunoSEQ multiplex PCR. The sample lists tens of thousands of clones, around 90% occurring once. Sequencing was carried out using PBMCs. The receptors derive from a woman aged 45-65 years with colorectal cancer.

This chain joins TRBV18 and TRBJ1-6, with D hard to call. V shed 3 bases and J shed 6 bases, with 6 bases lying between them. CDR3 length: 13 residues. Per the germline V gene, CDR1 is KGHSH and CDR2 is LQKENI. The CDR3 spells CASSPVANSPLHF. CDR3 DNA: TGTGCCAGCTCACCCGTCGCTAATTCACCCCTCCACTTT.

This chain connects TRBV19 to TRBJ1-2; D remains ambiguous. The CDR3 loop spans 15 amino acids. Per the germline V gene, CDR1 is LNHDA and CDR2 is SQIVND (reference sequence). The V end lost 1 base, the J end lost 0 bases, and 9 bases lay between the germline ends. CDR3 nucleotides: TGTGCCAGTAGTATAGCCGGCACGTCTAACTATGGCTACACCTTC. Translation: CASSIAGTSNYGYTF.

The chain has TRBV7-2 and TRBJ1-2; maybe TRBD1 (5 bases). V was clipped by 5 bases and J by 4 bases, with 14 bases between them. CDR1 is SGHTA, CDR2 FQGNSA, per germline. The CDR3 has 14 amino acids. The CDR3 spells CASSPAGGGYGYTF. The CDR3 DNA follows: TGTGCCAGCAGCCCCGCGGGGGGGGGCTATGGCTACACCTTC.

This rearrangement joins TRBV19 to TRBJ2-5; TRBD1 agrees at 7 bases. J was trimmed by 7 bases and V by 5 bases; bases with no gene match: 7. Germline CDR1 and CDR2: LNHDA and SQIVND (reference sequence). This CDR3 region has 13 residues. The CDR3 sequence: CASSVAGGRTQYF. In DNA form, the CDR3 reads TGTGCCAGTAGTGTCGCAGGGGGACGGACCCAGTACTTC.

The chain is built from TRBV5-6 and TRBJ1-5; TRBD1 is a possible D gene (6 bases). V dropped 2 bases and J dropped 4 bases, with 19 bases sitting between them. CDR3 length: 17 residues. Germline V gene sequence: CDR1 SGHDT, CDR2 YYEEEE. This CDR3 is CASSFTTGRGPNQPQHF. CDR3 DNA sequence: TGTGCCAGCAGCTTTACGACAGGAAGGGGCCCAAATCAGCCCCAGCATTTT.

The chain links TRBV7-9 to TRBJ1-1, with D maybe TRBD1 (5 bases). Trimming removed 2 bases at V and 4 bases at J, with 11 bases between. CDR3 length: 14 residues. Germline V gene sequence: CDR1 SEHNR, CDR2 FQNEAQ (reference sequence). The CDR3 loop is CASSLSGRSTEAFF. The CDR3 DNA sequence: TGTGCCAGCAGCTTATCGGGACGGAGCACTGAAGCTTTCTTT.

J is TRBJ2-1 and V is TRBV5-1; TRBD1 matches at 10 bases. The CDR3 is made up of 17 amino acids. Germline CDR1 and CDR2: SGHRS and YFSETQ. V was clipped by 0 bases and J by 8 bases; unmatched bases: 11. The CDR3 sequence is CASSLGQGASRGDEQFF. The CDR3 DNA sequence: TGCGCCAGCAGCTTGGGACAGGGGGCCTCCCGTGGCGATGAGCAGTTCTTC.

The chain has TRBV10-3 and TRBJ1-1; 10 positions match TRBD1. Germline trimming cut 7 bases from V and 3 bases from J; bases unmatched to any gene: 2. Looked up from germline, CDR1 is ENHRY and CDR2 is SYGVKD. The CDR3 sequence is 13 residues long. The CDR3 region has the DNA TGTGCCATCACTGGACAGGGGGACACTGAAGCTTTCTTT. Its protein product is CAITGQGDTEAFF.

The chain links TRBV9 to TRBJ1-1, with 7 bases lining up with TRBD1. The V segment lost 3 bases and the J segment 7 bases; nucleotides outside the gene matches: 3. The CDR3 covers 12 residues. Looked up from germline, CDR1 is SGDLS and CDR2 is YYNGEE. The CDR3 bases are TGTGCCAGCAGCGCGGGACAGAATGAAGCTTTCTTT. It encodes CASSAGQNEAFF. The variable domain in full, completed from reference TRBV9 and TRBJ1-1, reads DSGVTQTPKHLITATGQRVTLRCSPRSGDLSVYWYQQSLDQGLQFLIQYYNGEERAKGNILERFSAQQFPDLHSELNLSSLELGDSALYFCASSAGQNEAFFGQGTRLTVV.

This sequence joins TRBV5-1 and TRBJ1-1; D not resolved. Trimming stripped 0 bases from V and 2 bases from J, with 8 bases between. In germline, CDR1 is SGHRS, CDR2 YFSETQ. This CDR3 region has 14 residues. CDR3 nucleotides: TGCGCCAGCAGCTTGGCCGGGCAAAACACTGAAGCTTTCTTT. Its protein product is CASSLAGQNTEAFF.

This chain connects TRBV27 to TRBJ1-5, with D uncertain. V lost 4 bases, J lost 1 base, and 8 bases lay in between. The germline CDR1 and CDR2 sequences are MNHEY and SMNVEV (reference sequence). This CDR3 spans 14 amino acids. The CDR3 loop is CASSSVGSNQPQHF. In DNA, the CDR3 is TGTGCCAGCAGTTCCGTGGGAAGCAATCAGCCCCAGCATTTT.

V usage is TRBV6-2 or TRBV6-3 and J usage is TRBJ2-7; a weak D match, TRBD2 (6 bases). The CDR3 totals 15 residues. The germline gives CDR1 MNHEY, CDR2 SVGEGT. Trimming removed 2 bases from V and 0 bases from J, with 11 bases in between. This chain's CDR3 is CASSYDTSNSYEQYV. CDR3 bases: TGTGCCAGCAGTTACGACACTAGCAACTCCTACGAGCAGTACGTC.

The chain links TRBV5-5 to TRBJ1-2; D ambiguous. V was trimmed by 4 bases and J by 8 bases, leaving 12 bases between them. The germline CDR1 and CDR2 sequences are SGHKS and YYEKEE (reference sequence). The CDR3 spans 12 residues. In nucleotides, the CDR3 is TGTGCCAGCAGCCTGTGGACCAGCGGCTACACCTTC. Translated, it gives CASSLWTSGYTF. Drawing the rest from reference TRBV5-5 and TRBJ1-2, the complete variable domain is DAGVTQSPTHLIKTRGQQVTLRCSPISGHKSVSWYQQVLGQGPQFIFQYYEKEERGRGNFPDRFSARQFPNYSSELNVNALLLGDSALYLCASSLWTSGYTFGSGTRLTVV.

The chain couples TRBV6-2 or TRBV6-3 to TRBJ2-3, with a possible D match to TRBD1 (5 bases). The CDR3 contains 14 residues. Germline-derived CDR1 and CDR2 are MNHEY and SVGEGT. V was shortened by 6 bases and J by 0 bases, with 10 bases between the two germline ends. Here the CDR3 DNA reads TGTGCCAGCAGCAGAGACAGTAGCACAGATACGCAGTATTTT. Its protein product is CASSRDSSTDTQYF.

Worth noting for this clone: Other DNA sequences in the sample encode the same CDR3. The CDR3 nucleotides read TGTGCCAGTAGCATCCCCGGGGACACTGAAGCTTTCTTT. Its translation is CASSIPGDTEAFF. The rearrangement links TRBV19 to TRBJ1-1; D is ambiguous. V lost 6 bases, J lost 3 bases, and 11 bases lay in between. CDR1 is LNHDA and CDR2 is SQIVND in the germline V gene (reference sequence). The CDR3 has 13 amino acids.

This sequence joins TRBV6-2 or TRBV6-3 and TRBJ1-5; D gene ambiguous. Looked up from germline, CDR1 is MNHEY and CDR2 is SVGEGT. This CDR3 spans 15 amino acids. V lost 6 bases to trimming and J lost 1 base, with 13 bases between them. CDR3 sequence (DNA): TGTGCCAGCAGCCTAGGACTCACGAGCAATCAGCCCCAGCATTTT. Translating it yields CASSLGLTSNQPQHF.

This clone is a singleton in its sample. V is TRBV6-6 and J is TRBJ2-7, with 9 bases identical to TRBD1. The junction had 7 bases not matched to a gene; V was cut back by 5 bases and J by 5 bases. From germline, CDR1 is MNHNY and CDR2 SVGAGI (reference sequence). The CDR3 is 14 residues long. The CDR3 nucleotides read TGTGCCAGCAGTCGACAGGGGGGGTGGGACGAGCAGTACGTC. Its protein is CASSRQGGWDEQYV.

The chain joins TRBV6-4 to TRBJ2-7; no reliable D call. The CDR3 contains 12 residues. The germline CDR1 and CDR2 sequences are MRHNA and SNTAGT. The germline V and J ends were trimmed by 4 bases and 2 bases, with 6 bases remaining between them. The CDR3 nucleotides read TGTGCCAGCAGTGGAGAACCCTACGAGCAGTACGTC. Its protein product is CASSGEPYEQYV.

The chain combines TRBV7-8 with TRBJ2-2; D may be TRBD1 (6 bases). CDR3 length: 16 residues. The V and J ends lost 1 base and 2 bases respectively, with 11 bases between them. In germline, CDR1 is SGHVS, CDR2 FQNEAQ. The CDR3 DNA sequence: TGTGCCAGCAGCTTAGGGGGGCAGGGTAACACCGGGGAGCTGTTTTTT. It specifies CASSLGGQGNTGELFF.

The chain is built from TRBV24-1 and TRBJ1-5, with TRBD1 matching over 8 bases. The germline V gene has CDR1 KGHDR and CDR2 SFDVKD. The CDR3 consists of 16 residues. The V segment lost 4 bases and the J segment 4 bases; nucleotides outside the gene matches: 8. CDR3 bases: TGTGCCACCAGTGACGCAGGACAGGGCGGGAATCAGCCCCAGCATTTT. Amino acid sequence: CATSDAGQGGNQPQHF.

The chain uses TRBV7-9 and TRBJ1-5, with D possibly TRBD1 on 5 matching bases. The CDR3 is 12 residues long. Trimming stripped 0 bases from V and 9 bases from J, with 6 bases between. The germline gives CDR1 SEHNR, CDR2 FQNEAQ (reference sequence). The CDR3 protein is CASSLAGGPQHF. The CDR3, as DNA: TGTGCCAGCAGCTTAGCGGGGGGGCCCCAGCATTTT.

The V gene is TRBV5-6, the J gene TRBJ1-5, with D unclear. CDR1 is SGHDT, CDR2 YYEEEE, per germline. V lost 3 bases, J lost 1 base, and 11 bases lay in between. The CDR3 sequence is 15 residues long. CDR3 protein: CASSSRQISNQPQHF. Here the CDR3 DNA reads TGTGCCAGCAGCTCGAGACAAATCAGCAATCAGCCCCAGCATTTT.

In this sample, this clone turned up once. The chain couples TRBV6-2 or TRBV6-3 to TRBJ1-1; possibly TRBD1 for D (5 bases). The CDR3 has 13 residues. V was clipped by 6 bases and J by 4 bases, with 12 bases between them. Germline V gives CDR1 MNHEY, CDR2 SVGEGT. The CDR3 sequence: CASSQGLATEAFF. In DNA form, the CDR3 reads TGTGCCAGCAGCCAGGGACTGGCCACTGAAGCTTTCTTT.

Regarding this clone: This CDR3 is also generated by other DNA sequences in the sample. The chain employs TRBV11-3 and TRBJ1-1; 7 bases line up with TRBD1. The CDR3 has 13 residues. The germline gives CDR1 SGHNT, CDR2 YENEEA. V gave up 5 bases and J gave up 3 bases; unmatched junction bases: 3. CDR3 sequence reads: CASSRQGDTEAFF. DNA for the CDR3: TGTGCCAGCAGCCGACAGGGAGACACTGAAGCTTTCTTT.

The J gene is TRBJ2-7, the V gene TRBV2; D possibly corresponds to TRBD1 (6 bases). Deletions cut 6 bases from V and 3 bases from J, with 18 bases between. Germline V gene lookup returns CDR1 SNHLY and CDR2 FYNNEI. CDR3 length: 15 amino acids. The CDR3 bases are TGTGCCAGCAGGGACGGACAGTCCGTTAGCTACGAGCAGTACGTC. Its translation: CASRDGQSVSYEQYV.